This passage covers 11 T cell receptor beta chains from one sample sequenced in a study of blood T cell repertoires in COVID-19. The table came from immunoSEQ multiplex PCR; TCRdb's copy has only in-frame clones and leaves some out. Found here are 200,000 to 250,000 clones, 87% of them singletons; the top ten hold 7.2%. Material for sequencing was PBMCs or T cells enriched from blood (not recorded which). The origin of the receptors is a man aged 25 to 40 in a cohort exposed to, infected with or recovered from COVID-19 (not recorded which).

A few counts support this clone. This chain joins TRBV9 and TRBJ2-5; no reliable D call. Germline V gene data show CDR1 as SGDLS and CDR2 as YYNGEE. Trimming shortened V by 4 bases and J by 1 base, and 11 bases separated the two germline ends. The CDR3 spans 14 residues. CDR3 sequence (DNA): TGTGCCAGCAGCCCCTTGGGCCTCCAAGAGACCCAGTACTTC. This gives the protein CASSPLGLQETQYF.

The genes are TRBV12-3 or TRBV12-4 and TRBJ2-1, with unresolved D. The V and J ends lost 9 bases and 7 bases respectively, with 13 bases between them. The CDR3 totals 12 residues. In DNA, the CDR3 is TGTGCCAGTAGCTACTATAGGAATGAGCAGTTCTTC. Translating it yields CASSYYRNEQFF.

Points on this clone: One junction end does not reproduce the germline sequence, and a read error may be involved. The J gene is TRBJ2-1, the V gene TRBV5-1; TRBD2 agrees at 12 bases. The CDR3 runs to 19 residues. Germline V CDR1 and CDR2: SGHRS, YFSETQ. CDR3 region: CARSGGGLAGVRSYNEQFF. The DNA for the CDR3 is TGCGCCCGCAGCGGGGGGGGACTAGCGGGCGTTCGCTCCTACAATGAGCAGTTCTTC.

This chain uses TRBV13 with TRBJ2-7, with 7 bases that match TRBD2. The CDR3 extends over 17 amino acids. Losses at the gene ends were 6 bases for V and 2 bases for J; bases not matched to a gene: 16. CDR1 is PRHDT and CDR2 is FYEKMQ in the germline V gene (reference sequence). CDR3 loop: CASSSRDGTNNPYEQYF. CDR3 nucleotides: TGTGCCAGCAGTTCCAGAGACGGGACTAACAATCCCTACGAGCAGTACTTC.

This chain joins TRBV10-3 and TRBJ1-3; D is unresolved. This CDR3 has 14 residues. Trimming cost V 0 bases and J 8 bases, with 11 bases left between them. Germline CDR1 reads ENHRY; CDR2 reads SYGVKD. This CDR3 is CAISESASGDTIYF. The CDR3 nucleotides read TGTGCCATCAGTGAGTCGGCGTCCGGAGACACCATATATTTT.

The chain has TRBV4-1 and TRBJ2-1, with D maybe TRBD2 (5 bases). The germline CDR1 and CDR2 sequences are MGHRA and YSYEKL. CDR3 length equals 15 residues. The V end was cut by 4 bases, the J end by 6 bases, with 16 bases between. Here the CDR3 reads CASSLLGDPGNEQFF. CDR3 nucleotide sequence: TGCGCCAGCAGCCTACTCGGGGATCCGGGCAATGAGCAGTTCTTC.

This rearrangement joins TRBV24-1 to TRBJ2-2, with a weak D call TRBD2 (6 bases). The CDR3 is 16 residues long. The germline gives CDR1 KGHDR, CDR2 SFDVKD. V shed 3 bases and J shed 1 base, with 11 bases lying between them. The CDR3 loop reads CATSDGGSVNTGELFF. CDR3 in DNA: TGTGCCACCAGTGATGGAGGGTCAGTGAACACCGGGGAGCTGTTTTTT.

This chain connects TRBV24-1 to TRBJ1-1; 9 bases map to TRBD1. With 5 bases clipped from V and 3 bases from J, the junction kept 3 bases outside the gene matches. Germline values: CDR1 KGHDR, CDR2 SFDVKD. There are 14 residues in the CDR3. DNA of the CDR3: TGTGCCACCAGTGGGGGGACAGGGTACACTGAAGCTTTCTTT. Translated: CATSGGTGYTEAFF.

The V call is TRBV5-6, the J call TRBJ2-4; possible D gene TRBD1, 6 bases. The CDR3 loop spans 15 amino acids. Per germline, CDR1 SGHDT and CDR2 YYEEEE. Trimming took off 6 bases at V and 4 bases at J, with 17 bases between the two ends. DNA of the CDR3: TGTGCCAGCACCTCCCCGCGGACAGAAAAAAACATTCAGTACTTC. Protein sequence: CASTSPRTEKNIQYF.

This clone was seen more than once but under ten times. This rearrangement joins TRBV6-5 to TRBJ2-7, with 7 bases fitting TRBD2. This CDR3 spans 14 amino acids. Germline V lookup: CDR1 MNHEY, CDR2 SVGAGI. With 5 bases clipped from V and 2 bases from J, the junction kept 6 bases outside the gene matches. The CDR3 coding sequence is TGTGCCAGCAGTAGCGGGATCATCCCCTACGAGCAGTACTTC. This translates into CASSSGIIPYEQYF.

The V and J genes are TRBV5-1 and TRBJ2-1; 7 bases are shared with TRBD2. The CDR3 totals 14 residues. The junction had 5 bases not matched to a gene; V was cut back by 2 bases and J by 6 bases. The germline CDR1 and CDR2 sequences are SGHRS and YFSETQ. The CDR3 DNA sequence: TGCGCCAGCAGCTTAGGACTAGTCAGCAATGAGCAGTTCTTC. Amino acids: CASSLGLVSNEQFF.